Shown below are 2 T cell receptor beta chains from a single sample sequenced in a study of cytomegalovirus exposure and HLA in healthy donors. Both 60 Vbeta primers and 13 Jbeta primers went into the PCR. Sequencing used immunoSEQ multiplex PCR; TCRdb keeps in-frame clones, though not all of them. The sample includes 250,000 to 350,000 clones, 80% of them seen just once. The sample comprised PBMCs. These receptors all come from a girl aged 2 to 9 in good health and CMV-seronegative.

The chain couples TRBV10-2 to TRBJ2-3, with TRBD1 matching over 7 bases. This CDR3 is built from 15 residues. Germline assignment: CDR1 WSHSY and CDR2 SAAADI. Unmatched junction bases numbered 3, after V lost 3 bases and J lost 0 bases. The DNA of the CDR3 is TGCGCCAGCAGTGAACAGGGGCCCAGCACAGATACGCAGTATTTT. It codes for CASSEQGPSTDTQYF.

The chain joins TRBV4-1 to TRBJ2-3; 13 bases agree with TRBD2. The CDR3 is 20 residues long. Germline lookup yields CDR1 MGHRA and CDR2 YSYEKL. With V trimmed by 8 bases and J by 1 base, 18 bases remained unmatched. CDR3 bases: TGCGCCAGCGGAGCTCCTCCGGGACTAGCGGGAAGGAGAGGCACAGATACGCAGTATTTT. Residues: CASGAPPGLAGRRGTDTQYF.